This entry features one T cell receptor (beta chain) sequence. This clone appeared a single time. Its antigen is still unknown. Base-call qualities are not available, and no considerably larger clone is one nucleotide away. These data come from a study of cytomegalovirus exposure and HLA in healthy donors (dated by TCRdb to between 2016 and 2019). In the study overall: An earlier analysis of some 600 of the donors reported approximately 300 Gb of sequence data and 117 million unique TCR beta sequences obtained from 180 million or so T cells. About 280 gigabases of sequencing data and roughly 80 million unique TCR sequences made up an early release that covered under 750 HLA-typed donors. Of the 398 genotyped donors, around 81% fell in the genetic ancestry cluster associated with self-reported Caucasian donors. The study aimed to test whether signatures of past pathogen exposure could be identified by cataloging public T cell receptors. The study profiled the T cell repertoires of around 700 subjects by immunosequencing and related them to cytomegalovirus serostatus. In addition to the first cohort of approximately 670 subjects, a separate validation cohort of some 120 different subjects was used. The study combined high-throughput TCR immunosequencing, statistical association of individual TCRs with disease status, and machine learning to predict cytomegalovirus infection status. To study patterns of TCR occurrence, a later analysis re-analyzed previously published TCR beta repertoires from more than 550 donors and added high-resolution HLA genotyping. Rather than drawing on any new phenotypic data, the later analysis identified candidate immune exposures from TCR beta sequences and the way those sequences occurred across donors. An earlier analysis of fewer than 750 of the donors used high-throughput TCR beta sequencing to judge whether each TCR beta V gene segment behaved as functional or pseudogenic. Donor age, sex, ethnicity and CMV serostatus were collected together with the repertoire data. Genome-wide SNP genotypes for about 55% of the roughly 670 donors were used in a later genetic analysis, which treated that subset as a discovery cohort. Every repertoire in the discovery cohort had been generated on one and the same sequencing platform. Both class I and class II loci were covered by HLA typing, at four-digit resolution. Typing coverage differed by locus: A, B, C, DRB1 and DQB1 were typed in about 620-630 donors, DQA1 in approximately 520, DPA1 in around 610, and DPB1 in 450 to 480. Because of strong linkage in the cohort, 5 or 6 DR-DQ haplotypes were treated as single units for association and clustering. Across approximately 420 genotyped donors of the cohort, an average of 235,054 unique TCR beta nucleotide sequences per donor were sequenced, and 15% to 20% of those sequences were non-productive.

Library creation used the immunoSEQ multiplex PCR assay. A mixture of 60 forward primers for TCR Vbeta segments and 13 reverse primers for TCR Jbeta segments was used in the multiplex PCR. The CDR3 region of rearranged TCR beta genes was amplified from genomic DNA with a multiplex PCR assay. On the Illumina HiSeq System, the amplified TCR beta libraries were sequenced as 87-base-pair reads. In the authors' own workflow: Across the 640 or so repertoires, a later analysis counted 78 million or so unique TCR beta chains, 9.5 million to 12 million of which were shared by at least two donors. Raw reads were error-corrected and collapsed into unique sequences with a nearest-neighbor algorithm that merged closely related sequences to remove PCR and sequencing errors. V, D and J gene segments were assigned by aligning CDR3 sequences to IMGT reference sequences. Each retained sequence needed at least a six-nucleotide match to both a V gene segment and a J gene segment. Rearrangements were classified as productive when the CDR3 lacked stop codons and remained in frame with V and J, and all other rearrangements were classified as non-productive. CDR3 was defined by IMGT convention, running from the second conserved V-encoded cysteine to the conserved J-encoded phenylalanine. Sequences without an unambiguous match to a single V gene segment were excluded from the earlier analysis of several hundred of the donors. In an earlier analysis of some 590 of the donors, a V segment was called functional when productive rearrangements were above 56.7%, and segregating when the standard deviation between donors exceeded 5%. A statistical classification framework was built for diagnosing cytomegalovirus status from the catalog of TCR beta chain sequences. V and J gene assignment, in a later analysis, came from comparing TCR nucleotide sequences with IMGT/GENE-DB human TR gene sequences. In a later analysis, CDR3 sequences and most-parsimonious VDJ recombination scenarios were assigned using the TCRdist pipeline. A later analysis defined each TCR beta chain by its CDR3 amino acid sequence plus V-gene family, and excluded reads lacking a unique V-gene family. To address suspected cross-contamination and a sequencing artifact, a later analysis removed 592 highly shared, low-generation-probability nucleotide sequences. For each public chain, a later analysis derived a clonal expansion index from normalized ranks of inferred template counts within each repertoire. In a later analysis, generation probabilities were computed using a VDJ recombination model fitted to out-of-frame rearrangements, and the results were checked against IGoR. In a later analysis, hypergeometric tests were used to score TCR-TCR, TCR-HLA and TCR-CMV co-occurrence, with a repertoire-size bias correction applied to TCR pairs. To estimate false discovery rates, a later analysis permuted the HLA or CMV assignments 20 times. A later analysis grouped co-occurring TCRs with DBSCAN, adding TCRdist sequence similarity when clustering within HLA-allele-positive subsets. Repertoires with fewer than 30,000 or more than 120,000 public chains were left out of co-occurrence clustering, as were about 5 repertoires with anomalous nucleotide sharing. TCRdb provides this immuneACCESS table in a form limited to in-frame rearrangements. Some clones are lacking; in checked studies, under half of them reflect an unresolved V gene, and why the rest are absent is not known. That table is the source of V, J and clone size, and D and trimming were worked out from the DNA. Recorded for this sample are 150,000 to 200,000 clones; over 65% of them occurred a single time. The top ten constitute over 6% of the sample.

The cysteine opens and the phenylalanine closes a CDR3 of 13 amino acids. Only the CDR3 DNA is retained, 39 bases long and in frame from the first base. CDR1 is given as MGHDK and CDR2 as SYGVNS, both from the germline V gene. Study-wide findings and limitations: In the study, about 150 TCR beta chains were listed as associated with cytomegalovirus. A few of the identified cytomegalovirus-associated TCR beta chains were confirmed in vitro to be specific for cytomegalovirus antigens. Linkage disequilibrium might explain the correlated functional status among segregating V segments, but an unknown experimental factor could not be ruled out. Immune exposure information for the cohort was limited to CMV serostatus. A further reported finding was that TCR beta sequences accurately predicted the HLA-A and HLA-B alleles for most subjects in the first cohort. Some IMGT-functional V segments, including TRBV6-2 and TRBV6-3, could not be told apart with the 87-base-pair reads, so those segments were excluded. According to a later analysis, TCR association rates differed among HLA loci, with DRB1 alleles showing the most associated TCRs and HLA-C alleles showing the fewest. In a later analysis, several top co-occurrence clusters were reported to appear linked to parvovirus B19, influenza, CMV and Epstein-Barr virus. The authors suggested that the approach could potentially be extended to other disease states and immunological phenotypes. Over 15 rarely observed V segments, including chromosome 9 orphons, were excluded from the earlier analysis of about 610 of the donors because counts were too low. Only TCR beta chains were sequenced in this cohort, and the absence of alpha or paired-chain data limited detectable features. The sequencing pipeline was judged likely to have produced a cluster of highly shared sequence variants as a technical artifact. In an earlier analysis of approximately 590 of the donors, most TCR beta V segments appeared in productive rearrangements about 90% or about 30% of the time, broadly matching IMGT annotations. Most TCR sequences were seen in very few donors, while some public TCRs were found in many individuals. Compared with the roughly 720-donor mean, donors in an Asian-associated ancestry cluster had fewer N-insertions in productive TCRs, according to a later genetic analysis. In a later genetic analysis, a missense DCLRE1C variant was associated with V-gene and J-gene trimming of TCR beta chains, and the association was replicated in an independent cohort. Roughly uniform sequencing depth across donors was assumed in presence/absence analyses, although this assumption may not hold. Specific HLA alleles were associated with over 15,000 TCR beta sequences at a false discovery rate of 0.05 in a later analysis. In a later analysis, most CMV-associated TCR beta chains were found to appear HLA-restricted, with HLA associations seemingly driven largely by CMV exposure. Strong co-occurrence of HLA alleles, especially DR and DQ, made assigning TCR associations to individual alleles difficult. In a later analysis, HLA-associated TCR beta chains were found to be more clonally expanded and to have lower generation probabilities than equally common non-associated chains. HLA typing was unavailable for some donors at each locus, so association tests used only the typed subset. The classifier was reported to diagnose cytomegalovirus status with high specificity and sensitivity in both the original cohort and the validation cohort.

The cohort comprised approximately 700 healthy bone marrow donors. All cohort members were sampled while nominally healthy, although unrecorded immune exposures were likely present. The donor tested CMV seropositive, placing the donor among the roughly 270 seropositive members of the cohort. A peripheral blood sample was collected from each donor, and TCR beta sequencing was performed on peripheral blood mononuclear cells. Genomic DNA extraction from the blood cell samples was performed with the Qiagen DNeasy Blood Extraction Kit. The V gene is TRBV25-1 and the J gene is TRBJ2-5; the central 9 bases match TRBD1. The J call may not be correct, given that the DNA end is closer to TRBJ2-7. The source is a man in his forties in good health and CMV-seropositive. Material for sequencing was PBMCs. The bases are TGTGCCAGCAGACAGGGGGCCCTTCTCGAGCAGTACTTC. Translation gives CASRQGALLEQYF.